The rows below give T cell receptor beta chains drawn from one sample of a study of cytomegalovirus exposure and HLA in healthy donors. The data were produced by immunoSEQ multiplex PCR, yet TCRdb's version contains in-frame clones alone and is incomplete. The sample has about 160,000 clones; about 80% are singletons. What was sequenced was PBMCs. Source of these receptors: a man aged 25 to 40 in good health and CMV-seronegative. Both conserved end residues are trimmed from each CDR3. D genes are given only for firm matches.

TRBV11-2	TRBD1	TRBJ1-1	ASSEQGINTEAF
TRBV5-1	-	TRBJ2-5	ASSLGARQETQY
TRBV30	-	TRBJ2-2	AWDESSSNTGELF
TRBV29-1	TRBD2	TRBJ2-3	SVGRRGTSGADTQY
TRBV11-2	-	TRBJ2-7	ASGVQDSYEQY
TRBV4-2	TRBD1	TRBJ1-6	ASSRDRNNSPLH
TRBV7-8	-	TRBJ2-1	ASSLEPSRELGQF
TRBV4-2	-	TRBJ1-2	ASSQVPGDNYGYT
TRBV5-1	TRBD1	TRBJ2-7	ASSTTGTVVGEQY
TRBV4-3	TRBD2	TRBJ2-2	ASSHPPSGANTGELF
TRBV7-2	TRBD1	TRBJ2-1	ASSYPTGGGRDEQF
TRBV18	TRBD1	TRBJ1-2	ASSSDRGNYGYT
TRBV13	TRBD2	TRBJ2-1	ASSSSSGSAYNEQF
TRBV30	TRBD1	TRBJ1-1	AWSLRGANTEAF
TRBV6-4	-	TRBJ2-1	ASSDPARGNEQF
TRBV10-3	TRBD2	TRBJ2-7	ATFVGLADTYEQY
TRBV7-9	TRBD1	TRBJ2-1	ASSSGQSSYNEQF
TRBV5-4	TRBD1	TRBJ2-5	ASSPGAGTGVGETQY
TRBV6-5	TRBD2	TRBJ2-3	ASSSGTSGRDTQY
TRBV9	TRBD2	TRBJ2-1	ASSPPGLAGNEQF
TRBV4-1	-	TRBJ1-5	ASSLNWAQPQH
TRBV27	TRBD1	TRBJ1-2	ASMQQGTNYGYT
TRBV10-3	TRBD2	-	AIAPLAGGSSYEQY
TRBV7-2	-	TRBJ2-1	ASSLRESSYNEQF
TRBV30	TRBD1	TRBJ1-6	AWTRDSNNSPLH
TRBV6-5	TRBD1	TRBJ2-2	ASSYFLGQLTGELF
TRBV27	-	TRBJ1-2	ASSPPPGNGYT
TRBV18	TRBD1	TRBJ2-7	ASSPRTGSYEQY
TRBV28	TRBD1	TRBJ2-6	ASGLQGSSGANVLT
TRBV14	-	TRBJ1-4	ASSQEEAGFNEKLF
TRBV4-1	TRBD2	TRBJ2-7	ASSQTLAGGSYEQY
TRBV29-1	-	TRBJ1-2	SVRGWGPNYGYT
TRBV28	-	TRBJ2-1	ASSLIGGLGEQF
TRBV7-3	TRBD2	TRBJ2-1	ASSPGGGPANEQF
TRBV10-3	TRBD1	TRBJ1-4	AISDGTATNEKLF
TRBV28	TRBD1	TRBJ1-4	ASSPTGAVDNEKLF
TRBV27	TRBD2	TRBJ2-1	ASSLKRGYNEQF
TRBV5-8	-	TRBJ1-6	ASSRGQADPGNSPLH
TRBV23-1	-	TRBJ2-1	ASSQDSPYNEQF
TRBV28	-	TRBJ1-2	ASSLPQENYGYT
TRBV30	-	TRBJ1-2	ACSARVSGYT
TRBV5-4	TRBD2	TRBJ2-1	ASGLAGDISYNEQF
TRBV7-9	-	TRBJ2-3	ASSLGGAADTQY
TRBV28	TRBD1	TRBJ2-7	AIQTPGQDSYEQY
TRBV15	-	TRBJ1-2	ATSRDSTPQVANYGYT
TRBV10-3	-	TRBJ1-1	AIKRNRDDTEAF
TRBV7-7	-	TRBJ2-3	ASSPAGADTDTQY
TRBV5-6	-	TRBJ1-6	ASSLTYSYNSPLH
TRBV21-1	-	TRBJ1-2	ASSKAGRGQRYGYT
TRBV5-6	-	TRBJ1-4	ASSLVGVGEKLF
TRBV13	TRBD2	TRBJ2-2	ASSESLAGTGELF
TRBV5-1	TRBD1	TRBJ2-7	ASSLQGTGGADEQY
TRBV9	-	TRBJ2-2	ASSVGDIYIVELF
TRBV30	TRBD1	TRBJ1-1	AFYRGRESTEAF
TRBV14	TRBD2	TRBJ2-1	ASSPLAGPHNEQF
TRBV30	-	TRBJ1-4	AWARAADEKLF
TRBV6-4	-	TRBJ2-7	ASSRSQGRPYEQY
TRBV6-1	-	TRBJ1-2	ASSGGNERVKT
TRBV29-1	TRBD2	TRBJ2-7	SVDALAGGSYEQY